Included here is one TCR beta chain sequence, with context. The sample belongs to a study of blood T cell repertoires in COVID-19. V lost 0 bases and J 2 bases, leaving 14 bases between the germline ends. The CDR3 is 16 amino acids. CDR1 is SGDLS and CDR2 is YYNGEE in the germline V gene. Sequencing used immunoSEQ multiplex PCR; TCRdb keeps in-frame clones, though not all of them. The table records about 270,000 clones, 88% of them present only once. The genes are TRBV9 and TRBJ1-1, with D uncertain. The material sequenced was PBMCs or T cells enriched from blood (not recorded which). This sequence was found in a woman between 25 and 40 years old who had recovered from COVID-19. The CDR3 loop is CASSVGIGGLNTEAFF. CDR3 DNA: TGTGCCAGCAGCGTAGGGATCGGCGGCCTAAACACTGAAGCTTTCTTT.